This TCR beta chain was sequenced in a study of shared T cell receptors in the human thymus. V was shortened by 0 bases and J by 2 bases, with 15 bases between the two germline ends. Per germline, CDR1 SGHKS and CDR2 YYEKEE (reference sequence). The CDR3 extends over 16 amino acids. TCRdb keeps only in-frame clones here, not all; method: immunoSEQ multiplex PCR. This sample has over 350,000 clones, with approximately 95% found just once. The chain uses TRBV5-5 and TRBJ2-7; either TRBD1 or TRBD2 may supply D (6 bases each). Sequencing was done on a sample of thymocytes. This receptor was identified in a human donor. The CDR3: CASSLGQRRGTYEQYF. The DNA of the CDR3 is TGTGCCAGCAGCTTGGGACAGAGGAGGGGGACCTACGAGCAGTACTTC.